Each of the 9 T cell receptor beta chains below was sequenced from the same sample in a study of CD8+CD57+ T cells in acquired aplastic anemia. The patients chosen for sequencing had shown expansion of CD8+CD57+ cells (detected by flow cytometry). The template for TCR beta VDJ and CDR3 sequence profiling was genomic DNA. TCRdb used MiXCR to reprocess the reads, holding one entry per CDR3 protein. Among roughly 290,000 distinct CDR3 sequences listed, about 50% were seen once. The specimen sequenced was sorted CD4+, CD8+, or CD8+CD57+ T cells (not recorded which) from PBMCs. These receptors all come from a human donor with aplastic anemia.

This clonotype was counted at least ten times. This chain joins TRBV7-2 and TRBJ1-1; possibly TRBD1 for D (6 bases). The CDR3 has 13 amino acids. Trimming took off 5 bases at V and 4 bases at J, with 11 bases between the two ends. Germline lookup yields CDR1 SGHTA and CDR2 FQGNSA. Written as DNA, the CDR3 is TGTGCCAGCAGCCCGACAGGAAGCACTGAAGCTTTCTTT. Translated: CASSPTGSTEAFF.

This clonotype occurred many times. The chain uses TRBV12-3 or TRBV12-4 and TRBJ1-1, with TRBD1 identical over 7 bases. J was trimmed by 0 bases and V by 6 bases; bases with no gene match: 7. The CDR3 runs 15 residues. CDR3 nucleotide sequence: TGTGCCAGCAGGGGGACAGACGCCTTGAACACTGAAGCTTTCTTT. Residues: CASRGTDALNTEAFF.

This clonotype came up many times. The rearrangement links TRBV5-1 to TRBJ2-3; 10 bases fit TRBD1. The CDR3 totals 16 residues. The V gene end was trimmed by 0 bases and the J gene end by 4 bases; junction bases not matched to a gene: 5. Germline assignment: CDR1 SGHRS and CDR2 YFSETQ. The CDR3 DNA follows: TGCGCCAGCAGCTTGGAGGGGACAGGGGTTGCAGATACGCAGTATTTT. Translation: CASSLEGTGVADTQYF.

The chain is built from TRBV3-1 and TRBJ2-1, with 9 nucleotides matching TRBD2. V shed 4 bases and J 4 bases; nucleotides not matched to a gene: 5. The CDR3 runs to 15 residues. Germline-derived CDR1 and CDR2 are LGHDT and YNNKEL (reference sequence). The CDR3 protein is CASSPQRGVYNEQFF. The CDR3 DNA reads as TGTGCCAGCAGCCCCCAGCGGGGGGTTTACAATGAGCAGTTCTTC.

Many counts were recorded for this clonotype. This chain connects TRBV5-6 to TRBJ2-1; D remains unclear. This CDR3 comprises 16 residues. V was shortened by 0 bases and J by 0 bases, with 10 bases between the two germline ends. CDR1 is SGHDT and CDR2 is YYEEEE in the germline V gene. This CDR3 is CASSLVGRSSYNEQFF. The CDR3 DNA reads TGTGCCAGCAGCTTGGTTGGTAGGAGCTCCTACAATGAGCAGTTCTTC.

This chain connects TRBV7-8 to TRBJ2-2; no definite D call. This CDR3 comprises 12 residues. V dropped 3 bases and J dropped 6 bases, with 5 bases sitting between them. Germline-derived CDR1 and CDR2 are SGHVS and FQNEAQ. Written as DNA, the CDR3 is TGTGCCAGCAGCTTCTTCGCCGGGGAGCTGTTTTTT. It translates to CASSFFAGELFF. Full variable domain (missing parts from reference TRBV7-8 and TRBJ2-2): GAGVSQSPRYKVAKRGQDVALRCDPISGHVSLFWYQQALGQGPEFLTYFQNEAQLDKSGLPSDRFFAERPEGSVSTLKIQRTQQEDSAVYLCASSFFAGELFFGEGSRLTVL.

This sequence joins TRBV6-4 and TRBJ2-1; 10 bases are a match to TRBD1. Trimming took 3 bases from V and 6 from J; bases not matched to a gene: 5. Germline CDR1 reads MRHNA; CDR2 reads SNTAGT. The CDR3 is 15 amino acids. The DNA for the CDR3 is TGTGCCAGCAGTGAGGGGACAGGGGAGTCCAATGAGCAGTTCTTC. This codes for CASSEGTGESNEQFF.

Many counts were recorded for this clonotype. V is TRBV7-8 and J is TRBJ2-5; D remains unclear. Deletions cut 1 base from V and 4 bases from J, with 7 bases between. Germline CDR1 reads SGHVS; CDR2 reads FQNEAQ. The CDR3 is made up of 13 amino acids. CDR3 nucleotides: TGTGCCAGCAGCTTAGACATAGTAGAGACCCAGTACTTC. Residues: CASSLDIVETQYF.

This clonotype showed up just a few times. The chain recombines TRBV20-1 with TRBJ1-1; 8 positions match TRBD1. Germline-derived CDR1 and CDR2 are DFQATT and SNEGSKA (reference sequence). The CDR3 sequence is 12 residues long. V trimming: 6 bases; J trimming: 4 bases; junction bases outside the gene matches: 4. CDR3 in DNA: TGCAGTGCCCAGGACAGGGTCACTGAAGCTTTCTTT. Residues: CSAQDRVTEAFF.